This TCR beta chain was captured by sequencing in a study of cytomegalovirus exposure and HLA in healthy donors. The study, taken as a whole, reports: In a later analysis, a genetic analysis reported fewer productive-TCR N-insertions in an Asian-associated ancestry cluster than the cohort average. The study recorded over 150 TCR beta chains that were cytomegalovirus-associated. Association of a missense DCLRE1C variant with TCR beta V- and J-gene trimming was reported in a later analysis.

This clone was observed a few times. Antigen unknown. Vbeta (60) and Jbeta (13) primers were used in the PCR. Source study methods: An analysis that came later counted some 85 million unique TCR beta chains, 9 million to 12 million shared. Using immunoSEQ multiplex PCR, the repertoire was profiled, and TCRdb retains in-frame clones only, with some absent. Clonal size and the V and J genes are those of that table, whereas D and trimming came from the DNA. The top ten clones hold around 5.1% of a sample with roughly 68,000 clones, roughly 73% of them seen once. Trimming cost V 6 bases and J 8 bases; bases outside gene matches: 6. CDR3 length: 13 amino acids. Germline V lookup: CDR1 SNHLY, CDR2 FYNNEI.

The sample comprised PBMCs. This clonotype was sampled from a male donor in good health and CMV-seropositive. The J gene is TRBJ2-1, the V gene TRBV2; 8 nucleotides line up with TRBD2. The CDR3 nucleotides are TGTGCCAGCAGGGTGGGGACTAGAGATGAGCAGTTCTTC. It translates to CASRVGTRDEQFF.